This TCR beta chain was identified in a study of shared clonotypes between healthy human individuals (dated by TCRdb to about 2020). About the full investigation: The cohort comprised a couple of women and three men aged 18 to 49 years. For each donor, three plates each were used for CD4 naive and CD4 memory, two plates were used for CD8 naive, and one plate was used for CD8 memory. Libraries were prepared and TCR repertoires were sequenced by different laboratories using diverse techniques, in order to increase sequencing depth and limit assay-specific biases. Leukapheresis yielded between about 0.94 and 9.5 billion PBMCs per donor. Blood TCR repertoires of a handful of healthy adults were deeply sequenced to estimate repertoire size and the extent of clonotype sharing between individuals. Points the paper makes about the study in general: Based on pairwise subsampling, the degree of clonotype sharing among donors was expected to be affected by sequencing depth. Across a few donors, about 4.5% of naive CD4, approximately 4% of naive CD8, 2% to 2.5% of memory CD4, and approximately 0.4% of memory CD8 clonotypes were shared. Rarefaction of sorted-subset datasets indicated incomplete sequencing despite the large sequencing depth. The small number of donors limited the genetic and exposure-history diversity represented. Only blood was sampled, and tissue TCR repertoires likely differ from those in blood. Estimated clonotype richness was generally larger for naive than for memory subsets. Clonotypes shared by all four sorted-subset donors showed higher generation probabilities than non-shared clonotypes.

TCR CDR3 regions were amplified from genomic DNA by multiplex PCR using the deep immunoSEQ assay. Extracted genomic DNA from each cell subset was distributed evenly across all wells of several immunoSEQ 96-well plates, and each plate was treated as a replicate. For sorted subsets, each replicate PCR was loaded with approximately 0.2 ug genomic DNA, equivalent to about 33,000 T cell genomes. The purified libraries were quantified using a Qubit 3.0 fluorometer, sized with a Bioanalyzer 2100, and then quantified again using the KAPA Library Quantification kit. Every immunoSEQ 96-well plate was sequenced on a separate single-read 150-cycle Illumina NextSeq 550 flow cell. In the paper's pipeline: Because the immunoSEQ output held only junctional sequences and lacked quality scores, the filtering could not match the filtering applied to full-length reads. Sequences were annotated with PyIR, a Python wrapper for IgBLAST v1.9, and V/J genes and CDR3 were assigned using IMGT germline references. Any read was removed if the V/J assignment was weak (E-value above 1e-6), the CDR3 was missing, or the read contained stop codons, out-of-frame junctions, or ambiguous translated residues. V3J clonotypes were defined by identical inferred V gene, J gene, and CDR3 amino acid sequence. Percentage overlap between repertoires was calculated by dividing the number of shared unique clonotypes by the size of the smaller repertoire. Three approaches were used to assess repertoire richness: RTK rarefaction, the Chao1 estimator, and Recon v2.1 estimates of unobserved clonotypes. OLGA was used to compute generation probabilities for all TCRbeta clonotypes that the gDNA method yielded from a few donors. TCRdb carries this immuneACCESS record with in-frame sequences only. Its versions omit some clonotypes, under half of them owing to an unresolved V gene in the studies checked, with the rest unexplained. The D gene and trimming were derived from the DNA, and the V and J assignments and clone size from that table. This sample holds hundreds of thousands of clones; approximately 90% were observed only once. In total, the top ten clones hold 24% of the sample.

For this clone: No cognate antigen has been identified for it. The record has no base qualities; no much larger clone is one base away.

For the CD8 naive samples, CD45RO-negative cells were positively selected for CCR7, yielding a CD45RA+CCR7+ population from which TemRA cells were excluded. The donors were healthy, HIV-negative adults with no recently reported acute infections or vaccinations. Only Caucasian adults living in Nashville, Tennessee, USA were represented among the donors. After blood collection by leukapheresis, PBMCs were isolated using Ficoll-Histopaque density gradient centrifugation and then cryopreserved in the vapor phase of liquid nitrogen. Purity and quantity of every magnetically sorted T cell population were checked by analytical flow cytometry. Genomic DNA was isolated from each sorted fraction and quantified by UV absorbance on a Nanodrop 2000c. CDR3 length: 14 amino acids, cysteine to phenylalanine. The entry retains the CDR3 DNA only, 42 bases that are in frame from base 1. CDR1 and CDR2 were assigned from the germline V gene (reference sequence) as SEHNR and FQNEAQ. Deletion took 8 bases off V and 7 bases off J, with a span of 19 bases between the germline ends.

The V and J segments used are TRBV7-9 and TRBJ2-3; a tentative D match to TRBD2 spans 6 bases. Specimen: naive CD8+ T cells sorted from blood. In the paper's terms, the cell subset or site label means: CD45RA+CCR7+. This receptor was taken from a man aged 30-40 years in good health. The nucleotides are TGTGCCAGCCTACAAGGAGGGCGGGCTCATACGCAGTATTTT. Its protein reads: CASLQGGRAHTQYF. Joined to the reference TRBV7-9 and TRBJ2-3 proteins, this CDR3 gives the full variable domain: DTGVSQNPRHKITKRGQNVTFRCDPISEHNRLYWYRQTLGQGPEFLTYFQNEAQLEKSRLLSDRFSAERPKGSFSTLEIQRTEQGDSAMYLCASLQGGRAHTQYFGPGTRLTVL.